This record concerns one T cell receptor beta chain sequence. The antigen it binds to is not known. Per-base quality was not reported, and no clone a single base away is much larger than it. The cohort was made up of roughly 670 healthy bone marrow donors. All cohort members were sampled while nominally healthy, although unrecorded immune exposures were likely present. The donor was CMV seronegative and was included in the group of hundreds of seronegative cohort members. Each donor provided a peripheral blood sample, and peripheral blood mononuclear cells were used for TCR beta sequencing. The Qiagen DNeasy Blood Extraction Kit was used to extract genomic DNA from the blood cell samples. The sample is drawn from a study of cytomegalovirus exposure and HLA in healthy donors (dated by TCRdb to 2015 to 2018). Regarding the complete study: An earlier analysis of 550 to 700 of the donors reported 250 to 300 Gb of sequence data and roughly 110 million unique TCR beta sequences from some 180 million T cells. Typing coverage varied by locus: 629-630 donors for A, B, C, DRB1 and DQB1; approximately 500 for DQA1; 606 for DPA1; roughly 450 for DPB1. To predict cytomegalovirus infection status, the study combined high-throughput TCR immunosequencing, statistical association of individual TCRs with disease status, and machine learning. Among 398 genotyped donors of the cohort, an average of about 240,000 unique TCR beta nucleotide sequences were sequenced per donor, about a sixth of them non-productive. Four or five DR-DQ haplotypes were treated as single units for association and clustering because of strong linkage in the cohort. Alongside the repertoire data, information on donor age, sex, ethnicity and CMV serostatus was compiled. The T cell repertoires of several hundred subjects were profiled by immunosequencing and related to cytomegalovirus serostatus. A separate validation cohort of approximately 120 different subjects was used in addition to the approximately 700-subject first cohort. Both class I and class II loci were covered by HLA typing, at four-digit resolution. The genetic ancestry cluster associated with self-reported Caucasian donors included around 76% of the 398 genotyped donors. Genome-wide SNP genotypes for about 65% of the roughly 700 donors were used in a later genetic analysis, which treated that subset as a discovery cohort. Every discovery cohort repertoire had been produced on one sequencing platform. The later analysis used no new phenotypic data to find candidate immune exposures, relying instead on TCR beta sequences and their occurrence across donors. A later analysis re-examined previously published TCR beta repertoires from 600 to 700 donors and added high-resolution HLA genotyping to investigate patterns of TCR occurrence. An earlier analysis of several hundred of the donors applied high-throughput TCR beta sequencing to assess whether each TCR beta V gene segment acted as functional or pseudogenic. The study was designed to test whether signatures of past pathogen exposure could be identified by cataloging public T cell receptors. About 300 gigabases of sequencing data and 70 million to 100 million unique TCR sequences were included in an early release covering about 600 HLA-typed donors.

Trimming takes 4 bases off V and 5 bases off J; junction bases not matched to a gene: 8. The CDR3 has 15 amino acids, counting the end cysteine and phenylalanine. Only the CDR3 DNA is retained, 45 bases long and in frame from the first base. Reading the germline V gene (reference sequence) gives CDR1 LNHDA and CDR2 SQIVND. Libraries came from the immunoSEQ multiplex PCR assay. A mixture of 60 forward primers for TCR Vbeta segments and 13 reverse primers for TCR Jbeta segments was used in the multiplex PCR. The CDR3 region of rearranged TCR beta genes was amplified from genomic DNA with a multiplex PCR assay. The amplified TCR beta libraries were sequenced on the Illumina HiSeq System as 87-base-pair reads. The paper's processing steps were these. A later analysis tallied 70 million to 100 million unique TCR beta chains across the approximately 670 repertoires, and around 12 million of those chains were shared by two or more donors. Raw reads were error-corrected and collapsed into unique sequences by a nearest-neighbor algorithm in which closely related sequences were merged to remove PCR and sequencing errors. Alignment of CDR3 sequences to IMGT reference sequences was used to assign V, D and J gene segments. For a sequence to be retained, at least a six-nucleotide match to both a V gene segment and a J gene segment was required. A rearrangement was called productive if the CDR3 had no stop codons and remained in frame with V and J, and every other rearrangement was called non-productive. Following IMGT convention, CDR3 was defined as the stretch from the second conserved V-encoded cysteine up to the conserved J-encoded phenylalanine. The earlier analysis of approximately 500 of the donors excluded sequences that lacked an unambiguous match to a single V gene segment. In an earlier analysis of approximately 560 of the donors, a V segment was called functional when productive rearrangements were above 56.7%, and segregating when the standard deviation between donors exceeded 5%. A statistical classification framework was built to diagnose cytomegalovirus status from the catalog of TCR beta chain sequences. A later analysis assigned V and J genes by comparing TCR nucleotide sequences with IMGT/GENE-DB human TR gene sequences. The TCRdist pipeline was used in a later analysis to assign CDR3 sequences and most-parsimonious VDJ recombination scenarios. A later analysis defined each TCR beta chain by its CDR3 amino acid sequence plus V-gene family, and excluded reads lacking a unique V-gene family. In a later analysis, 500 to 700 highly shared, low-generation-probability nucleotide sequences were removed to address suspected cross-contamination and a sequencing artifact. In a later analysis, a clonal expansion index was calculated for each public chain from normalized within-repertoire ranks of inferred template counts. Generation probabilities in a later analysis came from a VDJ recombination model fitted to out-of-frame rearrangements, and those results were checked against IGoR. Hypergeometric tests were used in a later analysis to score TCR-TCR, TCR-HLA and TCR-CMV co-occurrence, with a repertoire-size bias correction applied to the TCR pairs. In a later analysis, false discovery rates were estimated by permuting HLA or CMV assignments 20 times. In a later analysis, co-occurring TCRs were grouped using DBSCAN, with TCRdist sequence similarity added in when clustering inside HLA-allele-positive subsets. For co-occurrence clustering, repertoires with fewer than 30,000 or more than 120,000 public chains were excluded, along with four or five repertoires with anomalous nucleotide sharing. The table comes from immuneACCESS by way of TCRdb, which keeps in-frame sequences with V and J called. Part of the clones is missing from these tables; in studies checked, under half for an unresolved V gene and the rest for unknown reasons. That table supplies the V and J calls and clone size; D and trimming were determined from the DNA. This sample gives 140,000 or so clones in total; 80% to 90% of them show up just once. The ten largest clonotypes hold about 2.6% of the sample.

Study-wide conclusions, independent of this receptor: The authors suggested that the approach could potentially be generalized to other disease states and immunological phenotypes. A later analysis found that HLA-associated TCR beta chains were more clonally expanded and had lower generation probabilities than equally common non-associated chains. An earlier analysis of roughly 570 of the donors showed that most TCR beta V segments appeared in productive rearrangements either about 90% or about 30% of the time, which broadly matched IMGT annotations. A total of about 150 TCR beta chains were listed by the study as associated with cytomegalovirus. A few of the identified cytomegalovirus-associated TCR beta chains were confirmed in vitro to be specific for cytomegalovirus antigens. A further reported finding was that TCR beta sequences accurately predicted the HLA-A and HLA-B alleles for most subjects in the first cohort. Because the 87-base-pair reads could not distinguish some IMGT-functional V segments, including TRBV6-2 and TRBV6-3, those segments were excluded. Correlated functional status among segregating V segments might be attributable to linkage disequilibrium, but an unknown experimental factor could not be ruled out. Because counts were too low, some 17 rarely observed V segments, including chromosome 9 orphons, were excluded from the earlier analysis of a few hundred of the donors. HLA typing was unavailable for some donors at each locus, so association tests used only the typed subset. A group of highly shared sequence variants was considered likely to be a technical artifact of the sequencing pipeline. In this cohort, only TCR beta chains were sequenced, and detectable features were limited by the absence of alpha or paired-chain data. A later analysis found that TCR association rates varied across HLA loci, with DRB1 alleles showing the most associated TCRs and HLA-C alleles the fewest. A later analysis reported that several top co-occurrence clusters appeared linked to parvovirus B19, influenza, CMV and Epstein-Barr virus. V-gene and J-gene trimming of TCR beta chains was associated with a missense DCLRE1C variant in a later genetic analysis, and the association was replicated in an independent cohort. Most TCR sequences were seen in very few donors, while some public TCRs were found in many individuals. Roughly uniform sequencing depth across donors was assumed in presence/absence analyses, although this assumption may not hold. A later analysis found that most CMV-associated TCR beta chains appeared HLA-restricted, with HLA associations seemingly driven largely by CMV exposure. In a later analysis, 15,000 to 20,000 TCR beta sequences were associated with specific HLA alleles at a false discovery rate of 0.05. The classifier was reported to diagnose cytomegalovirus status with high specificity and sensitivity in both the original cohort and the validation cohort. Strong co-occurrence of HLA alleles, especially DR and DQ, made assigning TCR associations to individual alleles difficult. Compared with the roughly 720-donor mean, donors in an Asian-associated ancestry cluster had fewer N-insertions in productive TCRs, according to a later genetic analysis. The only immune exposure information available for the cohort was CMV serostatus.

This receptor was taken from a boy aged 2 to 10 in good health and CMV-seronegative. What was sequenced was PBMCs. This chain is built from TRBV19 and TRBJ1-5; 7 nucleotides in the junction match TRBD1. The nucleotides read TGTGCCAGTAGTACGGAGACAGGGATTTATCAGCCCCAGCATTTT. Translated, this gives CASSTETGIYQPQHF.